The rows below give T cell receptor beta chains drawn from one sample of a study of CD8+CD57+ T cells in acquired aplastic anemia. One entry per CDR3 protein, called by TCRdb with MiXCR from the reads. The data contain 190,000 or so distinct CDR3 sequences, approximately 57% of them singletons. The sequencing sample was made of sorted CD4+, CD8+, or CD8+CD57+ T cells (not recorded which) from PBMCs. These receptors were collected from a human donor in good health. Both conserved end residues are part of each CDR3. Each record gives: V gene, J gene, clone size, D gene, CDR3 protein, CDR3 DNA. The D gene is left open where the match is weak. The size entry is marked missing in some rows and otherwise reads once, few, many or a size class.

TRBV5-1	TRBJ2-7	-	TRBD2	CASSPGGQSSYEQYF	TGCGCCAGCAGCCCGGGGGGGCAGTCTTCCTACGAGCAGTACTTC
TRBV20-1	TRBJ2-3	-	-	CSAKLAAGTDTQYF	TGCAGTGCTAAACTAGCTGCCGGCACAGATACGCAGTATTTT
TRBV2	TRBJ2-6	-	TRBD1	CASSTRTGALRILTF	TGTGCCAGCAGTACGAGGACAGGGGCCCTTCGCATCCTGACTTTC
TRBV7-9	TRBJ2-1	once	TRBD1	CASSLQGSYNEQFF	TGTGCCAGCAGCCTACAGGGGTCATACAATGAGCAGTTCTTC
TRBV5-1	TRBJ2-7	few	-	CASSPTGNEQYF	TGCGCCAGCAGCCCCACAGGGAACGAGCAGTACTTC
TRBV7-3	TRBJ2-3	-	TRBD2	CASSLLAGVTDTQYF	TGTGCCAGCAGCTTACTAGCGGGAGTCACAGATACGCAGTATTTT
TRBV11-1	TRBJ1-2	-	-	CASSPKGGNGYTF	TGTGCCAGCAGCCCCAAAGGAGGGAATGGCTACACCTTC
TRBV20-1	TRBJ2-7	-	TRBD1	CSARYSDRGGLYEQYF	TGCAGTGCTAGATACTCCGACAGGGGGGGACTCTACGAGCAGTACTTC
TRBV10-3	TRBJ2-7	-	-	CAIRSPDRIKYEQYF	TGTGCCATCAGGTCCCCCGACCGTATAAAGTACGAGCAGTACTTC
TRBV20-1	TRBJ2-2	-	-	CSAEVRNTGELFF	TGCAGTGCCGAGGTCCGGAACACCGGGGAGCTGTTTTTT
TRBV28	TRBJ2-2	many	TRBD2	CASTPGTRDTGELFF	TGTGCCAGCACCCCCGGGACTAGGGACACCGGGGAGCTGTTTTTT
TRBV5-1	TRBJ1-6	-	-	CASSLQSDNSPLHF	TGCGCCAGCAGCTTGCAATCGGATAATTCACCCCTCCACTTT
TRBV11-2	TRBJ2-1	once	-	CASSLNSLQFF	TGTGCCAGCAGCTTAAATTCGCTGCAGTTCTTC
TRBV20-1	TRBJ1-6	-	-	CSARPKGTDNSPLHF	TGCAGTGCTAGACCCAAAGGGACGGACAATTCACCCCTCCACTTT
TRBV29-1	TRBJ2-2	few	-	CSAVKALGTGELFF	TGCAGCGCTGTTAAAGCGTTGGGGACCGGGGAGCTGTTTTTT
TRBV7-9	TRBJ2-7	-	TRBD2	CASSVPERGTYEQYF	TGTGCCAGCAGCGTCCCGGAGCGGGGTACCTACGAGCAGTACTTC
TRBV7-9	TRBJ2-7	many	-	CASSPGVFGEQYF	TGTGCCAGCAGCCCGGGTGTATTCGGCGAGCAGTACTTC
TRBV6-5	TRBJ1-1	many	-	CASTQGSPEAFF	TGTGCCAGCACCCAAGGGAGCCCTGAAGCTTTCTTT
TRBV11-2	TRBJ2-7	many	-	CASSLEVTGGGEQYF	TGTGCCAGCAGCTTAGAAGTGACAGGAGGAGGCGAGCAGTACTTC
TRBV2	TRBJ2-7	-	-	CAAKGTAYEQYF	TGTGCCGCCAAGGGCACAGCCTACGAGCAGTACTTC
TRBV7-6	TRBJ2-5	-	TRBD1	CASSLVAGTAIQETQYF	TGTGCCAGCAGCTTAGTCGCCGGGACAGCGATACAAGAGACCCAGTACTTC
TRBV7-9	TRBJ2-1	few	-	CASSFRAGNEQFF	TGTGCCAGCAGCTTTAGGGCAGGGAATGAGCAGTTCTTC
TRBV2	TRBJ1-1	once	-	CASSTTSTTEAFF	TGTGCCAGCAGTACGACAAGCACCACTGAAGCTTTCTTT
TRBV11-3	TRBJ2-1	many	TRBD2	CASSPSAAGGRDEQFF	TGTGCCAGCAGCCCCAGCGCAGCGGGGGGGAGGGATGAGCAGTTCTTC
TRBV9	TRBJ2-2	-	TRBD1	CASSALTGPNTGELFF	TGTGCCAGCAGCGCCCTGACAGGGCCCAACACCGGGGAGCTGTTTTTT
TRBV18	TRBJ2-1	-	-	CDSSYGSEQFF	TGTGACAGCTCATACGGGAGTGAGCAGTTCTTC
TRBV20-1	TRBJ2-2	many	TRBD1	CSATTGSGELFF	TGCAGTGCCACGACAGGGTCCGGGGAGCTGTTTTTT
TRBV7-3	TRBJ1-6	-	-	CASERQINSPLHF	TGTGCCAGCGAGAGACAAATTAATTCACCCCTCCACTTT
TRBV7-2	TRBJ2-3	-	-	CASSLGVYTQYF	TGTGCCAGCAGCTTAGGTGTGTATACGCAGTATTTT
TRBV29-1	TRBJ1-1	few	TRBD1	CSGGQGNTEAFF	TGCAGCGGGGGACAGGGAAACACTGAAGCTTTCTTT
TRBV9	TRBJ2-7	-	-	CASSVEKGGSYEQYF	TGTGCCAGCAGCGTAGAAAAGGGGGGCTCCTACGAGCAGTACTTC
TRBV12-3/TRBV12-4	TRBJ2-7	-	-	CASSLVNSYEQYF	TGTGCCAGCAGTTTAGTTAACTCCTACGAGCAGTACTTC
TRBV24-1	TRBJ2-3	-	TRBD1	CATSDGDRGNTDTQYF	TGTGCCACCAGTGATGGGGACAGGGGAAACACAGATACGCAGTATTTT
TRBV2	TRBJ2-5	many	-	CASSDRGETQYF	TGTGCCAGCAGTGATCGGGGAGAGACCCAGTACTTC
TRBV9	TRBJ2-7	many	TRBD2	CASGAGYSAYEQYF	TGTGCCAGCGGAGCGGGATATTCGGCCTACGAGCAGTACTTC
TRBV24-1	TRBJ2-1	many	-	CATSDLRDPYNEQFF	TGTGCCACCAGTGATTTGAGGGACCCATACAATGAGCAGTTCTTC
TRBV7-9	TRBJ1-1	-	-	CASSYDRYTEAFF	TGTGCCAGCAGCTACGACCGGTACACTGAAGCTTTCTTT
TRBV5-6	TRBJ2-5	-	-	CASSFFDKESQYF	TGTGCCAGCAGCTTTTTTGATAAAGAGTCCCAGTACTTC
TRBV2	TRBJ1-2	-	-	CASSPGFEGYTF	TGTGCCAGCAGTCCAGGGTTCGAGGGCTACACCTTC
TRBV12-3/TRBV12-4	TRBJ2-1	-	-	CTSRSNYNHEQFF	TGTACCAGCAGATCTAACTATAACCATGAGCAGTTCTTC
TRBV6-1	TRBJ1-2	-	TRBD1	CASSTHPTLTGLRNYGYTF	TGTGCCAGCAGTACCCACCCGACCTTGACAGGGTTACGTAACTATGGCTACACCTTC
TRBV6-5	TRBJ2-5	few	-	CASRTSGRVQETQYF	TGTGCCAGCAGGACGAGCGGACGGGTACAAGAGACCCAGTACTTC
TRBV24-1	TRBJ2-1	-	TRBD1	CATSTTGGTAEQFF	TGTGCCACCAGTACCACAGGGGGGACGGCTGAGCAGTTCTTC
TRBV6-6	TRBJ1-2	few	-	CASSYVQYADRNYGYTF	TGTGCCAGCAGTTACGTGCAATATGCGGACAGAAACTATGGCTACACCTTC
TRBV10-3	TRBJ2-1	-	-	CAISEMGRNNEQFF	TGTGCCATCAGTGAGATGGGACGAAACAATGAGCAGTTCTTC
TRBV24-1	TRBJ1-5	-	-	CATQEDGYQPQHF	TGTGCCACCCAAGAGGATGGGTATCAGCCCCAGCATTTT
TRBV7-2	TRBJ1-1	-	-	CASSRGGYNEAFF	TGTGCCAGCAGCCGGGGAGGGTACAATGAAGCTTTCTTT
TRBV19	TRBJ2-1	many	TRBD2	CASSLAGDYNEQFF	TGTGCCAGTAGTTTAGCGGGCGACTACAATGAGCAGTTCTTC
TRBV19	TRBJ2-2	-	-	CASWGAGTTNTGELFF	TGTGCCTCCTGGGGAGCCGGGACAACGAACACCGGGGAGCTGTTTTTT
TRBV19	TRBJ2-1	many	-	CASSTGVINEQFF	TGTGCCAGTAGTACCGGAGTGATAAATGAGCAGTTCTTC
TRBV2	TRBJ1-1	-	-	CASSGSNGRWDTEAFF	TGTGCCAGCAGTGGGTCGAACGGGCGGTGGGACACTGAAGCTTTCTTT
TRBV10-3	TRBJ1-3	-	TRBD1	CAISEWGTGTGNTIYF	TGTGCCATCAGTGAGTGGGGGACAGGGACTGGAAACACCATATATTTT
TRBV5-4	TRBJ1-4	-	-	CASSAQSGGNEKLFF	TGTGCCAGCAGCGCTCAGAGTGGGGGGAATGAAAAACTGTTTTTT
TRBV5-1	TRBJ2-7	-	-	CASSLGPSSNEQYF	TGCGCCAGCAGCTTAGGTCCCTCCTCCAACGAGCAGTACTTC